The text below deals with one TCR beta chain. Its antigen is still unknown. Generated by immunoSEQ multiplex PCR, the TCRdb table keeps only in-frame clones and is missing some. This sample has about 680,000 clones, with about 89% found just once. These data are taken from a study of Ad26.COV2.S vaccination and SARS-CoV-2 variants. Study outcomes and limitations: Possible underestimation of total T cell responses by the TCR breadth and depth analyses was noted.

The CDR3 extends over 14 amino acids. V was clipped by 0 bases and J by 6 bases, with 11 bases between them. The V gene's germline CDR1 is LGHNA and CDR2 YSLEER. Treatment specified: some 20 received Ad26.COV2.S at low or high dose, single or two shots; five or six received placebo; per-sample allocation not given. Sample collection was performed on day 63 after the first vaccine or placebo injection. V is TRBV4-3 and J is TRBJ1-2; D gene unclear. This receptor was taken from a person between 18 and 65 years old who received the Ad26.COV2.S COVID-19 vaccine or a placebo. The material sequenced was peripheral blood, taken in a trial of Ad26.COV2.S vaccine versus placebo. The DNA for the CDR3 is TGCGCCAGCAGCCAAGATATTGGTGATGATGGCTACACCTTC. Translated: CASSQDIGDDGYTF.